The rows below give T cell receptor beta chains drawn from one sample of a study of blood T cells in healthy people across ages. In TCRdb, the 5' RACE reads were re-called with MiXCR into one record per CDR3 protein. This table has about 1.8 million distinct CDR3 sequences, around 48% appearing once. Sequencing was carried out using blood. Every receptor here comes from a woman aged 40 to 50 in good health. CDR3s include the opening cysteine and the closing phenylalanine or tryptophan. Each record gives: V gene, J gene, clone size, D gene, CDR3 length, CDR3 DNA, CDR3 protein. A D gene is named only where the DNA matches it firmly. Clone size is not always given. Where it is, it says once, few, many or a class for expanded clones.

>TRBV12-3/TRBV12-4|TRBJ2-5|once|TRBD1|16
TGTGCCAGCAGTTCCTCGGTTCCACAGGGGGGAGAGACCCAGTACTTC
CASSSSVPQGGETQYF
>TRBV18|TRBJ1-1|-|-|14
TGTGCCAGCTCAGATGACAGAAGGAACACTGAAGCTTTCTTT
CASSDDRRNTEAFF
>TRBV7-2|TRBJ1-6|-|-|18
TGTGCCAGCAGCTTAGTTAGGACGGCAAGCTCCTATAATTCACCCCTCCACTTT
CASSLVRTASSYNSPLHF
>TRBV13|TRBJ2-1|few|TRBD2|15
TGTGCCAGCAGCTGGCGTACCGGGGGGTACAATGAGCAGTTCTTC
CASSWRTGGYNEQFF
>TRBV7-2|TRBJ1-2|few|TRBD1|14
TGTGCCAGCAGCTCCCAGACAGGGACCCGAGGCTACACCTTC
CASSSQTGTRGYTF
>TRBV7-2|TRBJ2-1|-|TRBD2|15
TGTGCCAGCAGCCAGGTCCCGGGAGGTTACAATGAGCAGTTCTTC
CASSQVPGGYNEQFF
>TRBV5-1|TRBJ2-5|many|TRBD2|14
TGCGCCAGCAGCTTGCTAGCGGGGGAGGAGACCCAGTACTTC
CASSLLAGEETQYF
>TRBV9|TRBJ2-1|-|TRBD2|16
TGTGCCAGCAGCACACCGCTAGCGGGGGGGCCCAGTGAGCAGTTCTTC
CASSTPLAGGPSEQFF
>TRBV12-3/TRBV12-4|TRBJ2-3|-|-|14
TGTGCCAGCAGTTTTCCCGAAGCCACAGATACGCAGTATTTT
CASSFPEATDTQYF
>TRBV12-3/TRBV12-4|TRBJ2-7|-|-|14
TGTGCCAGCAGCGACGAGCTGACAACCTACGAGCAGTACTTC
CASSDELTTYEQYF
>TRBV6-1|TRBJ1-1|few|-|12
TGTGCCAGCAGTTTGATTAACACTGAAGCTTTCTTT
CASSLINTEAFF
>TRBV7-9|TRBJ2-7|-|-|13
TGTGCCAGCAGCCTCAAGGTTTTCGACGAGCAGTACTTC
CASSLKVFDEQYF
>TRBV11-2|TRBJ2-3|-|-|16
TGTGCCAGCAGCTTAGGCGGGCTCTTAGCCACAGATACGCAGTATTTT
CASSLGGLLATDTQYF
>TRBV20-1|TRBJ2-3|-|-|12
TGCAGTGCTCGGGGGGCGTCGGATACGCAGTATTTT
CSARGASDTQYF
>TRBV6-5|TRBJ1-6|-|-|12
TGTGCCAGCAGTTACGGCCCACCACCCCTCCACTTT
CASSYGPPPLHF
>TRBV2|TRBJ2-5|-|-|15
TGTGCCAGCAGTGACCTCGATTTCTCCTACAATGAGCAGTACTTC
CASSDLDFSYNEQYF
>TRBV12-3/TRBV12-4|TRBJ1-6|-|-|14
TGTGCCAGCACGATAGCCGGGTATAATTCACCCCTCCACTTT
CASTIAGYNSPLHF
>TRBV27|TRBJ1-2|-|-|15
TGTGCCAGCAGTTTATTTGGCGACAGGTACTATGGCTACACCTTC
CASSLFGDRYYGYTF
>TRBV29-1|TRBJ1-4|few|-|14
TGCAGCGTGAAAGGGAGCGGGGGTAAAGATCTGATGTTTTTT
CSVKGSGGKDLMFF
>TRBV28|TRBJ1-1|-|-|13
TGTGCCAGCATAGGGGGGCTGTACACTGAAGCTTTCTTT
CASIGGLYTEAFF
>TRBV6-2/TRBV6-3|TRBJ2-7|-|-|13
TGTGCCAGCAGTTATGTTAGCAGAGGCGAGCAGTACTTC
CASSYVSRGEQYF
>TRBV19|TRBJ1-4|-|-|15
TGTGCCAGTAGTCAAGTCGCTCCGCGGGGTGAAAAACTGTTTTTT
CASSQVAPRGEKLFF
>TRBV6-5|TRBJ1-2|once|-|14
TGTGCCAGCAGCGCCGGGACGGTGCTCCGGGGCTACACCTTC
CASSAGTVLRGYTF
>TRBV29-1|TRBJ2-7|-|TRBD1|13
TGCAGCGTCCCGGGACAGGGGGCGCGCGAGCAGTACTTC
CSVPGQGAREQYF
>TRBV7-9|TRBJ1-2|-|-|13
TGTGCCAGCAGCTTAAGTCTGGGTTTAGGCTACACCTTC
CASSLSLGLGYTF
>TRBV25-1|TRBJ2-7|few|-|16
TGTGCCAGCAGTGACCGCAGGAACCTACTGACGTACGAGCAGTACTTC
CASSDRRNLLTYEQYF
>TRBV4-2|TRBJ1-5|-|-|15
TGTGCCAACAGCCAAGAAGCCATTAGCAATCAGCCCCAGCATTTT
CANSQEAISNQPQHF
>TRBV20-1|TRBJ2-1|-|TRBD2|13
TGCAGTGGTAAGCGGGGGACGATCTATGAGCAGTTCTTC
CSGKRGTIYEQFF